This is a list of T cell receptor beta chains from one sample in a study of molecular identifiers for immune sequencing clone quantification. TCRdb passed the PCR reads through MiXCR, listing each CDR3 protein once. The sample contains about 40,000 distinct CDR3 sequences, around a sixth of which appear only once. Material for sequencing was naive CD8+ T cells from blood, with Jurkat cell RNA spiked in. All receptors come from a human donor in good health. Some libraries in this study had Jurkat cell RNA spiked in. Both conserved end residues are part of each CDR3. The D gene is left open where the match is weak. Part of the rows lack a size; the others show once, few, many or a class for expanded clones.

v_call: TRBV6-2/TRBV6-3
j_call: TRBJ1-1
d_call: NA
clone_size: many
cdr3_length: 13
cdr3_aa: CASRKGLGTEAFF
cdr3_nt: TGTGCCAGCAGGAAGGGACTAGGCACTGAAGCTTTCTTT

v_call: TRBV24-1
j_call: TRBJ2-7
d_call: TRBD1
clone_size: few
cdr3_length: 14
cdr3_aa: CATSDGGQGYEQYF
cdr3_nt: TGTGCCACCAGTGACGGAGGACAGGGGTACGAGCAGTACTTC

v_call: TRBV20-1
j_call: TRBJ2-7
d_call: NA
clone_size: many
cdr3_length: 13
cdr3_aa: CSARAGSAYEQYF
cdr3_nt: TGCAGTGCTAGGGCAGGGTCAGCCTACGAGCAGTACTTC

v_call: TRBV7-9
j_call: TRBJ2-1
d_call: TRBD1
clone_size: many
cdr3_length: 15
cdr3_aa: CASSTRTGPYNEQFF
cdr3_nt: TGTGCCAGCAGCACCCGGACAGGGCCCTACAATGAGCAGTTCTTC

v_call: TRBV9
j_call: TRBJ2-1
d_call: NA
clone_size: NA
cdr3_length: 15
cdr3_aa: CASSPSRSPYNEQFF
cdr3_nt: TGTGCCAGCAGCCCAAGTAGGAGTCCCTACAATGAGCAGTTCTTC

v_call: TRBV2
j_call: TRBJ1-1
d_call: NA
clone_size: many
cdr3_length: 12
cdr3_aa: CASSLVNTEAFF
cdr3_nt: TGTGCCAGCAGTTTAGTGAACACTGAAGCTTTCTTT

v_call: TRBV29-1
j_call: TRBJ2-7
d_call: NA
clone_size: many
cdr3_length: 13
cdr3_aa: CSVEFRGGVEQYF
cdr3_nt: TGCAGCGTTGAATTCAGGGGGGGTGTGGAGCAGTACTTC

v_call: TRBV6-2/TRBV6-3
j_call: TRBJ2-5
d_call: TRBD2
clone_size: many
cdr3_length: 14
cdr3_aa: CASDDILAEETQYF
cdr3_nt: TGTGCCAGCGACGACATACTAGCGGAAGAGACCCAGTACTTC

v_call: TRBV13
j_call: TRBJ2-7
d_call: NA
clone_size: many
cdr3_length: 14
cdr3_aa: CASSSLDRPVEQYF
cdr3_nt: TGTGCCAGCAGCTCATTAGACAGGCCGGTTGAGCAGTACTTC

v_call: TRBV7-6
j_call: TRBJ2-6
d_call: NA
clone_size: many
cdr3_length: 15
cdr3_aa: CASSSDSSGANVLTF
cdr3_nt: TGTGCCAGCAGCTCCGACAGCTCTGGGGCCAACGTCCTGACTTTC

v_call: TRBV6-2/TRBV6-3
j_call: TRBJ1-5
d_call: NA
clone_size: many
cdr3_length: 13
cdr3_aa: CASTDRSNQPQHF
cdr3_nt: TGTGCCAGCACGGACCGATCCAATCAGCCCCAGCATTTT

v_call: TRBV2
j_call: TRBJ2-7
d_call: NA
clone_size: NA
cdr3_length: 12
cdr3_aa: CASTSRRYEQYF
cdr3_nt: TGTGCCAGCACATCCCGGCGCTACGAGCAGTACTTC

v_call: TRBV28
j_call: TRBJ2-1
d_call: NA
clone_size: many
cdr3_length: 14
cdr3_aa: CASVGWEWGNEQFF
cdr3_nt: TGTGCCAGCGTCGGGTGGGAGTGGGGTAATGAGCAGTTCTTC

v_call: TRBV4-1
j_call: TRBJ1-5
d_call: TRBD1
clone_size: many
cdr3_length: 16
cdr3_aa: CASSRGTGDSNQPQHF
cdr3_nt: TGCGCCAGCAGCCGAGGGACAGGGGATAGCAATCAGCCCCAGCATTTT

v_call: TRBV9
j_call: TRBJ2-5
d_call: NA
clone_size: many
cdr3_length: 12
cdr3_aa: CASSGLRETQYF
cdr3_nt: TGTGCCAGCAGCGGCCTTAGGGAGACCCAGTACTTC

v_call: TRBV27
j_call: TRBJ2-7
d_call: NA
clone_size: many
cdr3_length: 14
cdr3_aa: CASSSDLFSDEQYF
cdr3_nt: TGTGCCAGCAGTTCGGACTTATTCTCTGACGAGCAGTACTTC

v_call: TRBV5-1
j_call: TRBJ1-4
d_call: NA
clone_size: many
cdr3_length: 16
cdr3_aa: CASSLGYLQTNEKLFF
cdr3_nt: TGCGCCAGCAGCTTGGGTTACCTGCAAACTAATGAAAAACTGTTTTTT

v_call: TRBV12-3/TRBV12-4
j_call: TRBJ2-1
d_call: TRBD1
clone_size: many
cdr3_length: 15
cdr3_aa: CASSLGTGGWDEQFF
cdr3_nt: TGTGCCAGCAGTTTGGGGACAGGGGGTTGGGATGAGCAGTTCTTC

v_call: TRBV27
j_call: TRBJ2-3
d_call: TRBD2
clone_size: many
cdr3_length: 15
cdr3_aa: CASSYTLAVTDTQYF
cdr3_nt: TGTGCCAGCAGTTACACTCTAGCGGTCACAGATACGCAGTATTTT

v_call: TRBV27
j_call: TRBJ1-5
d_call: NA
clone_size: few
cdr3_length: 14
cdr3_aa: CASSFGLSNQPQHF
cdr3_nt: TGTGCCAGCAGTTTCGGACTAAGCAATCAGCCCCAGCATTTT

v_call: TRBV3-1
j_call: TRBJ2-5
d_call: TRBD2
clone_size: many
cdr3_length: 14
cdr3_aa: CASSQAGVVETQYF
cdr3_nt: TGTGCCAGCAGCCAGGCGGGGGTAGTAGAGACCCAGTACTTC

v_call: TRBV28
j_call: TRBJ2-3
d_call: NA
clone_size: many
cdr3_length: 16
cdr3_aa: CASSHPFGTGTDTQYF
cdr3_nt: TGTGCCAGCAGTCACCCATTCGGAACGGGCACAGATACGCAGTATTTT

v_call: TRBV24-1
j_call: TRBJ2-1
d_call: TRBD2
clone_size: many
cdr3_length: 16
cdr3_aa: CATSAPRLAGNNEQFF
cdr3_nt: TGTGCCACCAGTGCCCCCCGGCTAGCGGGGAACAATGAGCAGTTCTTC

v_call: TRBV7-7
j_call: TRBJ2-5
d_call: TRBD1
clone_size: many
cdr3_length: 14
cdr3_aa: CASSPGTGEETQYF
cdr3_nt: TGTGCTAGCAGCCCCGGGACAGGTGAAGAGACCCAGTACTTC

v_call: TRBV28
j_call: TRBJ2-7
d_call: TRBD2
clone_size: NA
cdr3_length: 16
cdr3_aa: CASSYVIGLADYEQYF
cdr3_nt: TGTGCCAGCAGTTACGTGATCGGACTAGCGGACTACGAGCAGTACTTC

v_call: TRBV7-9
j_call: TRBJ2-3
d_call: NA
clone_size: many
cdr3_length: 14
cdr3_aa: CASSFWPITDTQYF
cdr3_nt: TGTGCCAGCAGCTTCTGGCCGATTACAGATACGCAGTATTTT

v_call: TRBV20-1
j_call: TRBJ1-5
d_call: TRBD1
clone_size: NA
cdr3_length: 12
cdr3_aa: CSARTGSQPQHF
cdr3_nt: TGCAGTGCTCGGACAGGGAGCCAGCCCCAGCATTTT

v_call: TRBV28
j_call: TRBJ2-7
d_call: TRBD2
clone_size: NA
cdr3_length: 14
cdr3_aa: CASSNAGGNYEQYF
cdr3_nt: TGTGCCAGCAGTAACGCGGGAGGGAACTACGAGCAGTACTTC

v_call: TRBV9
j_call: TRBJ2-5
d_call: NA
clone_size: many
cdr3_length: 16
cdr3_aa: CASSVSRDNAFGTQYF
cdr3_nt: TGTGCCAGCAGCGTTAGTAGGGACAACGCATTTGGGACCCAGTACTTC

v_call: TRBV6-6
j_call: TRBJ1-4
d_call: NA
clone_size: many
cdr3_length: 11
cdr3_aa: CASTSGEKLFF
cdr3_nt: TGTGCCAGCACCTCAGGGGAAAAACTGTTTTTT

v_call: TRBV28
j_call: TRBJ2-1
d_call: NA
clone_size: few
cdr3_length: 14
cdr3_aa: CASKYGPGNNEQFF
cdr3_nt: TGTGCCAGCAAGTACGGGCCGGGCAACAATGAGCAGTTCTTC

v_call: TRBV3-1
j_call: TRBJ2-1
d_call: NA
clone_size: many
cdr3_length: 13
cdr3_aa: CASSQDLADEQFF
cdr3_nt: TGTGCCAGCAGCCAAGATTTGGCTGATGAGCAGTTCTTC

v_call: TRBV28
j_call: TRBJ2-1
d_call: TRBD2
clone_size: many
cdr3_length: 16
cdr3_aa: CASSSTQREGNNEQFF
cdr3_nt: TGTGCCAGCAGTTCAACTCAGCGGGAGGGGAACAATGAGCAGTTCTTC

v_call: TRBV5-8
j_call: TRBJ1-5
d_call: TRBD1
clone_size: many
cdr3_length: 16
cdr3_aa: CASSFHRDSRNQPQHF
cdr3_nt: TGTGCCAGCAGCTTTCACCGGGACAGTCGCAATCAGCCCCAGCATTTT

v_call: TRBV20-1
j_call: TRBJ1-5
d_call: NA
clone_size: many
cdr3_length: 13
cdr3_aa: CSASFRGNQPQHF
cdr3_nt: TGCAGTGCTAGTTTCCGGGGCAATCAGCCCCAGCATTTT

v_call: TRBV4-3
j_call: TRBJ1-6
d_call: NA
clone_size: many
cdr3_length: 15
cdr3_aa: CASSLRTHYNSPLHF
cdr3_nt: TGCGCCAGCAGCCTGAGGACCCACTATAATTCACCCCTCCACTTT

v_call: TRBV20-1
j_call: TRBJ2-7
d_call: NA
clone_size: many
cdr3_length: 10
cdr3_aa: CSAGGYEQYF
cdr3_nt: TGCAGTGCAGGGGGGTACGAGCAGTACTTC

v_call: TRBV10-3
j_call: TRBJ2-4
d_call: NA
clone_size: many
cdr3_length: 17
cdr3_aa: CAISELGALEAKNIQYF
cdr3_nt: TGTGCCATCAGTGAGTTGGGGGCCCTAGAGGCCAAAAACATTCAGTACTTC

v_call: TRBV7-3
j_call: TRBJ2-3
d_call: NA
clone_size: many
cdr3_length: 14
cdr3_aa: CASSLWSGTDTQYF
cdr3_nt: TGTGCCAGCAGCTTATGGTCCGGCACAGATACGCAGTATTTT

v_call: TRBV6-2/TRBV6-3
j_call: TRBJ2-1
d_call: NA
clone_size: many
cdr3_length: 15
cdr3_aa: CASSNLSPAYNEQFF
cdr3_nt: TGTGCCAGCAGCAACCTCAGCCCCGCTTACAATGAGCAGTTCTTC

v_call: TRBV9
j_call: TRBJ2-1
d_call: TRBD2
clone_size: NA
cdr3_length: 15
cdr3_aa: CASSALAGGYNEQFF
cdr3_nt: TGTGCCAGCAGCGCACTAGCGGGGGGTTACAATGAGCAGTTCTTC